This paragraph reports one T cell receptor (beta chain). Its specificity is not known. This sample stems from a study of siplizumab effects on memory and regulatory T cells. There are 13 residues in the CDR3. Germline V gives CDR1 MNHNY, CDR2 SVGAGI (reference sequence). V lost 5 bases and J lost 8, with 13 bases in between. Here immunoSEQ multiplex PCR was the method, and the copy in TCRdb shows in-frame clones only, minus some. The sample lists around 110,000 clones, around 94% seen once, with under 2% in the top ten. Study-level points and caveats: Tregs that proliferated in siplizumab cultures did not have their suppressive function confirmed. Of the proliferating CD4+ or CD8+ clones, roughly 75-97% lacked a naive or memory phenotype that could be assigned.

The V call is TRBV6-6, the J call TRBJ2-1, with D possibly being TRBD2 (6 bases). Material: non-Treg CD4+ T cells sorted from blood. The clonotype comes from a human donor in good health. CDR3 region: CASSLSGSDEQFF. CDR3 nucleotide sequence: TGTGCCAGCAGTCTTAGCGGATCAGATGAGCAGTTCTTC.